The rows below give T cell receptor beta chains drawn from one sample of a study of blood T cell repertoires in COVID-19. The table came from immunoSEQ multiplex PCR; TCRdb's copy has only in-frame clones and leaves some out. This table holds 50,000 to 75,000 clones, 70% to 80% found once. Sequenced input: peripheral blood. These receptors came from a man at least 80 years old with active or convalescent COVID-19. Both conserved end residues are part of each CDR3. A D gene is named only where the DNA matches it firmly. Clone size is shown for a subset of rows, as once, few, many or a class of expanded clone.

>TRBJ1-2|.|.|TRBV29-1
TGCAGCGTGGACAGTCCGTATGGCTACACCTTC
CSVDSPYGYTF
>TRBJ1-3|TRBD1|.|TRBV28
TGTGCCAGCAGTTGGGGGACAGGGGGAAACACCATATATTTT
CASSWGTGGNTIYF
>TRBJ1-5|.|.|TRBV19
TGTGCCAGTAGTTACCGGGATCGAGGGAATCAGCCCCAGCATTTT
CASSYRDRGNQPQHF
>TRBJ2-3|TRBD2|few|TRBV7-3
TGTGCCAGCTCCCTTCGGGACGGGAGGGATACGCAGTATTTT
CASSLRDGRDTQYF
>TRBJ2-3|.|many|TRBV2
TGTGCCAGCAGTGAAGCCGGACTTCGGGAAGATACGCAGTATTTT
CASSEAGLREDTQYF
>TRBJ1-2|TRBD1|.|TRBV4-1
TGCGCCAGCAGAACTGCCGGGACAGATCAGAGGGGTGGCTACACCTTC
CASRTAGTDQRGGYTF
>TRBJ1-1|.|.|TRBV7-9
TGTGCCAGCAGCTTAGCGCAGTTGGGGGGGACTGAAGCTTTCTTT
CASSLAQLGGTEAFF
>TRBJ1-4|TRBD1|.|TRBV18
TGTGCCAGCTCCAGGGACAGGGACGAAAAACTGTTTTTT
CASSRDRDEKLFF
>TRBJ2-2|.|.|TRBV9
TGTGCCAGCAGCGTAGGTGACTACACCGGGGAGCTGTTTTTT
CASSVGDYTGELFF
>TRBJ2-5|.|many|TRBV28
TGTGCCAGCAGTTTAGGGAGTAAAGAGACCCAGTACTTC
CASSLGSKETQYF
>TRBJ2-7|TRBD1|.|TRBV11-3
TGTGCCAGCAGCTTAACGGGACAGCAGCAGTACTTC
CASSLTGQQQYF
>TRBJ1-1|TRBD1|.|TRBV7-9
TGTGCCAGCAGCGGAGGTCGTGACAGGGTCACTGAAGCTTTCTTT
CASSGGRDRVTEAFF
>TRBJ2-3|TRBD2|.|TRBV2
TGTGCCAGCGGTAGCGGGGGCTTCACAGATACGCAGTATTTT
CASGSGGFTDTQYF
>TRBJ2-7|TRBD2|.|TRBV11-3
TGTGCCAGCAGCCCCCCAGGACTAGCGGGACACGAGCAGTACTTC
CASSPPGLAGHEQYF
>TRBJ2-3|TRBD2|.|TRBV3-1/TRBV3-2
TGTGCCAGCACCACTGGGACTAGCGGTAGCACAGATACGCAGTATTTT
CASTTGTSGSTDTQYF
>TRBJ2-3|.|.|TRBV30
TGTGCCTGGGCAAAGGGGCTAGGGGCGGTTACGCAGTATTTT
CAWAKGLGAVTQYF
>TRBJ2-7|TRBD2|.|TRBV5-1
TGCGCCAGCAGCTTTAGCGGGAGCTCCTACGAGCAGTACTTC
CASSFSGSSYEQYF
>TRBJ1-5|.|.|TRBV6-1
TGTGCCAGCAGTGAAGCTGGGGCATATAGCAATCAGCCCCAGCATTTT
CASSEAGAYSNQPQHF
>TRBJ2-7|TRBD2|.|TRBV27
TGTGCCAGCAGTTTATCTAGCCGGAGGCTAGCGGGAGTATACGAGCAGTACTTC
CASSLSSRRLAGVYEQYF
>TRBJ1-5|.|.|TRBV2
TGTGCCAGCAGTCTAAAACAGGGTGGCAATCAGCCCCAGCATTTT
CASSLKQGGNQPQHF
>TRBJ2-2|.|few|TRBV7-6
TGTGCCAGCAGCCGACCAACAGGGACCGGGGAGCTGTTTTTT
CASSRPTGTGELFF
>TRBJ1-2|TRBD1|few|TRBV5-8
TGTGCCAGCAGCTTTGACAGGGCTAACTATGGCTACACCTTC
CASSFDRANYGYTF
>TRBJ1-6|.|.|TRBV19
TGTGCCAGGCAAAATACAGGGACCCATAATTCACCCCTCCACTTT
CARQNTGTHNSPLHF
>TRBJ1-5|.|many|TRBV28
TGTGCCAGCAGGGGAGCGAGCAATCAGCCCCAGCATTTT
CASRGASNQPQHF
>TRBJ2-3|.|.|TRBV9
TGTGCCAGCAGCGTAGTTGCGGCAGATACGCAGTATTTT
CASSVVAADTQYF
>TRBJ1-5|TRBD1|.|TRBV27
TGTGCCAGCAGTCTCACCGGGACAGGCTGGGATCAGCCCCAGCATTTT
CASSLTGTGWDQPQHF
>TRBJ1-2|.|.|TRBV19
TGTGCCAGTACTCCCACACAGTTTCACTATGGCTACACCTTC
CASTPTQFHYGYTF
>TRBJ2-1|TRBD2|few|TRBV6-5
TGTGCCAGCAGTAGACTAGCGGGGGCGGATGAGCAGTTCTTC
CASSRLAGADEQFF
>TRBJ2-7|TRBD2|.|TRBV4-1
TGCGCCAGCAGCCTTAGGACTAGCGGGGGCCTTTCCTACGAGCAGTACTTC
CASSLRTSGGLSYEQYF
>TRBJ1-2|TRBD1|.|TRBV6-5
TGTGCCAGCACTAGGGACAGACTCGTGACCTATGGCTACACCTTC
CASTRDRLVTYGYTF
>TRBJ2-5|.|.|TRBV7-3
TGTGCCAGCAGCTTGGCGGGGTGGATAGGAGAGACCCAGTACTTC
CASSLAGWIGETQYF
>TRBJ2-2|.|few|TRBV18
TGTGCCAGCTCACGACTATCTACCGGGGAGCTGTTTTTT
CASSRLSTGELFF
>TRBJ2-5|TRBD1|many|TRBV11-2
TGTGCCAGCAGTTCAACACAGGGGGCTCGAGAGACCCAGTACTTC
CASSSTQGARETQYF
>TRBJ1-4|.|.|TRBV19
TGTGCCAGTAGAGAGACGGACACTAACATTGAAAAACTGTTTTTT
CASRETDTNIEKLFF
>TRBJ2-5|TRBD1|few|TRBV7-9
TGTGCCAGCAGCCCCTCCCCGGGACAGGGGCTGATAGATTCGGAGACCCAGTACTTC
CASSPSPGQGLIDSETQYF
>TRBJ2-1|TRBD2|once|TRBV6-6
TGTGCCAGCAGTTCGGGACTAGCGGGCTACAATGAGCAGTTCTTC
CASSSGLAGYNEQFF
>TRBJ2-7|TRBD2|.|TRBV4-3
TGCGCCAGCAGCCTCGAACAAACTAGCGGGAGCGGGTCCTACGAGCAGTACTTC
CASSLEQTSGSGSYEQYF
>TRBJ2-4|TRBD2|.|TRBV24-1
TGTGCCACCAGTGCGGCGGCAGCGGGAGTAAGTGACATTCAGTACTTC
CATSAAAAGVSDIQYF
>TRBJ1-2|.|.|TRBV7-2
TGTGCCAGCAGCCGGACCTCTAGGGACTCCTCCATGGGATATGGCTACACCTTC
CASSRTSRDSSMGYGYTF
>TRBJ1-4|.|.|TRBV6-2/TRBV6-3
TGTGCCAGCAGTTACCGGGCTAATGAAAAACTGTTTTTT
CASSYRANEKLFF
>TRBJ1-5|.|.|TRBV27
TGTGCCAGCAGTTTATCGAGCGTCCAGCCCCAGCATTTT
CASSLSSVQPQHF
>TRBJ2-3|TRBD2|once|TRBV5-1
TGCGCCAGCAGTCCGGCCCTAACTAGCGGGGCGGCAGATACGCAGTATTTT
CASSPALTSGAADTQYF
>TRBJ2-1|.|few|TRBV10-3
TGTGCCATCAGTGAAGGCGGGGGCAGGGATGAGCAGTTCTTC
CAISEGGGRDEQFF
>TRBJ2-1|TRBD2|.|TRBV6-2/TRBV6-3
TGTGCCAGCAGTCGGTCGGGGACTAGTTACAATGAGCAGTTCTTC
CASSRSGTSYNEQFF
>TRBJ2-7|.|few|TRBV19
TGTGCCAGTAGCCTTACAGGGAACGAGCAGTACTTC
CASSLTGNEQYF
>TRBJ2-5|.|.|TRBV18
TGTGCCAGCTCACAGAGGGAGTCAGAGACCCAGTACTTC
CASSQRESETQYF
>TRBJ1-1|.|.|TRBV21-1
TGTGCCAGCAGTGGAACAGGAGGGACTGAAGCTTTCTTT
CASSGTGGTEAFF
>TRBJ2-2|.|.|TRBV7-2
TGTGCCAGCAGCCCCCCACCCGCGGGGCTCGAAGGGGAGCTGTTTTTT
CASSPPPAGLEGELFF
>TRBJ2-5|TRBD2|.|TRBV7-7
TGTGCTAGCAGCTACCTCGGGGGGGGCCAAGAGACCCAGTACTTC
CASSYLGGGQETQYF
>TRBJ1-2|.|.|TRBV15
TGTGCCACCAGTAGCGCAGGAGTGGGAGGCTACACCTTC
CATSSAGVGGYTF
>TRBJ1-4|.|few|TRBV6-5
TGTGCCAGCAGTCCCCAGGGATTTAATGAAAAACTGTTTTTT
CASSPQGFNEKLFF
>TRBJ2-7|TRBD2|once|TRBV4-2
TGTGCCAGCAGCCAAGAGCCGGACGGGGGGTCCTACGAGCAGTACTTC
CASSQEPDGGSYEQYF
>TRBJ1-3|.|few|TRBV6-5
TGTGCCAGCAGCCGCCGGCCGGGAGCTGGAAACACCATATATTTT
CASSRRPGAGNTIYF
>TRBJ2-5|TRBD2|.|TRBV6-5
TGTGCCAGTCGTAGCGGGAGTCGGCAAGAGACCCAGTACTTC
CASRSGSRQETQYF
>TRBJ1-6|.|.|TRBV11-3
TGTGCCAGCAGGCTTCCGGGACACGGCTACTCCTATAATTCACCCCTCCACTTT
CASRLPGHGYSYNSPLHF
>TRBJ2-7|TRBD2|once|TRBV24-1
TGTGCCACCAGTGAACGGGGGGAGGAGGGGAGATCCTACGAGCAGTACTTC
CATSERGEEGRSYEQYF